What follows are 15 T cell receptor beta chains derived from one specimen sequenced in a study of identical twins. Each CDR3 protein gets one entry after TCRdb re-called the 5' RACE reads with MiXCR. The data show under 900,000 distinct CDR3 sequences, about 12% seen once. These data also featured in a second study, about yellow fever vaccine responses in identical twins.

The sample was PBMCs. The receptors were gathered from a woman aged 18-29 years in good health.

This clonotype was recorded many times. This chain joins TRBV7-9 and TRBJ1-5, with a weak D call TRBD1 (6 bases). V lost 5 bases and J 0 bases, leaving 11 bases between the germline ends. This CDR3 is built from 15 residues. The germline gives CDR1 SEHNR, CDR2 FQNEAQ (reference sequence). CDR3 amino acids: CASSPGQSSNQPQHF. The CDR3 DNA reads TGTGCCAGCAGCCCAGGACAGTCTAGCAATCAGCCCCAGCATTTT.

The chain recombines TRBV28 with TRBJ1-2; 8 bases are a match to TRBD1. Germline V gives CDR1 MDHEN, CDR2 SYDVKM. After removal of 4 bases from V and 7 bases from J, the junction contained 8 bases not matched to a gene. This CDR3 has 14 amino acids. CDR3 DNA: TGTGCCAGCAGTTCCGCGGACAGGGAGTTTGGCTACACCTTC. It specifies CASSSADREFGYTF.

The rearrangement joins TRBV5-1 to TRBJ2-2; TRBD1 is a possible D gene (5 bases). Germline-derived CDR1 and CDR2 are SGHRS and YFSETQ. Trimming took 0 bases from V and 6 from J, leaving 9 bases between them. The CDR3 length is 14 residues. The CDR3 loop reads CASSLDRPSGELFF. Here the CDR3 DNA reads TGCGCCAGCAGCTTGGACAGGCCGTCCGGGGAGCTGTTTTTT.

This clonotype has just a few counts. The chain employs TRBV6-1 and TRBJ2-3; 8 nucleotides line up with TRBD2. From germline, CDR1 is MNHNS and CDR2 SASEGT. This CDR3 contains 16 residues. The junction had 9 bases not matched to a gene; V was cut back by 7 bases and J by 0 bases. CDR3: CASTGLAGGSTDTQYF. Here the CDR3 DNA reads TGTGCCAGCACTGGGTTGGCGGGGGGAAGCACAGATACGCAGTATTTT.

The sample holds many counts of this clonotype. The genes are TRBV5-1 and TRBJ1-1, with 7 bases matching TRBD1. The germline V gene has CDR1 SGHRS and CDR2 YFSETQ. After removal of 2 bases from V and 0 bases from J, the junction contained 10 bases not matched to a gene. The CDR3 has 17 residues. The chain's CDR3 is CASSFAQGQWMNTEAFF. The CDR3 bases are TGCGCCAGCAGCTTCGCACAGGGACAGTGGATGAACACTGAAGCTTTCTTT.

This clonotype has at least ten counts. J is TRBJ1-1 and V is TRBV7-3; D is unclear. The germline CDR1 and CDR2 sequences are SGHTA and FQGTGA. Trimming removed 5 bases at V and 0 bases at J, with 7 bases between. This CDR3 contains 13 residues. CDR3 amino acids: CASSATVNTEAFF. In nucleotides, the CDR3 is TGTGCCAGCAGCGCCACAGTGAACACTGAAGCTTTCTTT.

This clonotype was seen only a few times. This sequence joins TRBV7-8 and TRBJ2-1; TRBD2 aligns across 11 bases. Germline loops: CDR1 SGHVS, CDR2 FQNEAQ. The V segment lost 5 bases and the J segment 6 bases; nucleotides outside the gene matches: 9. There are 16 residues in the CDR3. CDR3 region: CASSVLAGVISNEQFF. The CDR3 DNA reads TGTGCCAGCAGCGTACTAGCGGGAGTGATTAGCAATGAGCAGTTCTTC.

This clonotype has a handful of counts. V gene TRBV5-1 combines with J gene TRBJ2-1, with D perhaps TRBD2 (6 bases). CDR3 length equals 13 residues. Germline V lookup: CDR1 SGHRS, CDR2 YFSETQ. With 5 bases removed from V and 4 bases from J, the gap between germline ends came to 10 bases. The chain's CDR3 is CASRLGTYNEQFF. CDR3 coding DNA: TGCGCCAGCAGACTGGGGACTTACAATGAGCAGTTCTTC.

The chain links TRBV11-2 to TRBJ2-2; a weak D match, TRBD1 (7 bases). Between the trimmed V and J ends, which lost 3 bases and 1 base, there was a span of 9 bases. CDR1 SGHAT and CDR2 FQNNGV come from the germline V gene. CDR3 length: 15 amino acids. As DNA, the CDR3 is TGTGCCAGCAGCTTCCAGGGGGGGAACACCGGGGAGCTGTTTTTT. Amino acids: CASSFQGGNTGELFF.

The gene calls are TRBV28 and TRBJ2-7; the match to TRBD2 covers 13 bases. The ends lost 3 bases at V and 5 bases at J; junction bases unmatched: 4. CDR3 length: 15 residues. Germline V CDR1 and CDR2: MDHEN, SYDVKM. The CDR3: CASSLTSGGRHEQYV. CDR3 nucleotide sequence: TGTGCCAGCAGTTTGACTAGCGGGGGGAGACACGAGCAGTACGTC.

This chain joins TRBV29-1 and TRBJ2-1; D gene ambiguous. Looked up from germline, CDR1 is SQVTM and CDR2 is ANQGSEA. This CDR3 has 11 residues. Trimming took off 4 bases at V and 6 bases at J, with 7 bases between the two ends. The CDR3 DNA is TGCAGCGTTGGTCCCCTCAATGAGCAGTTCTTC. It is translated as CSVGPLNEQFF.

The chain links TRBV5-1 to TRBJ2-4; the D is unclear. Looked up from germline, CDR1 is SGHRS and CDR2 is YFSETQ. The CDR3 length is 17 residues. The V gene lost 0 bases and the J gene lost 4 bases, with 17 bases spanning the gap. The DNA of the CDR3 is TGCGCCAGCAGCTTGGGTGGTGTTAGCCACAGAAAAAACATTCAGTACTTC. It specifies CASSLGGVSHRKNIQYF. The whole variable domain, filled in from reference TRBV5-1 and TRBJ2-4, reads KAGVTQTPRYLIKTRGQQVTLSCSPISGHRSVSWYQQTPGQGLQFLFEYFSETQRNKGNFPGRFSGRQFSNSRSEMNVSTLELGDSALYLCASSLGGVSHRKNIQYFGAGTRLSVL.

This clonotype was seen a few times. This chain links TRBV29-1 with TRBJ2-7; a weak D match, TRBD2 (5 bases). CDR3 length: 12 amino acids. V was trimmed by 4 bases and J by 5 bases, leaving 12 bases between them. CDR1 is SQVTM and CDR2 is ANQGSEA in the germline V gene. Written as DNA, the CDR3 is TGCAGCGTTGTAGGAGGTTCGCACGAGCAGTACTTC. Protein product: CSVVGGSHEQYF.

V usage is TRBV28 and J usage is TRBJ1-6; 8 nucleotides agree with TRBD1. Per germline, CDR1 MDHEN and CDR2 SYDVKM. The CDR3 is made up of 14 amino acids. V lost 10 bases, J lost 9 bases, and 11 bases stayed unmatched. In DNA form, the CDR3 reads TGTGCCACCTCGGGCAGGGGGCCGGGTTCACCCCTCCACTTT. Residues: CATSGRGPGSPLHF.

There are a few counts of this clonotype. The V call is TRBV7-9, the J call TRBJ2-7; 9 positions match TRBD1. The V segment lost 2 bases and the J segment 3 bases; nucleotides outside the gene matches: 5. The CDR3 loop spans 15 amino acids. Germline V gene lookup returns CDR1 SEHNR and CDR2 FQNEAQ (reference sequence). As DNA, the CDR3 is TGTGCCAGCAGCTTAACGGGACAGGGTGACTACGAGCAGTACTTC. Its translation: CASSLTGQGDYEQYF. Looking up the rest from reference TRBV7-9 and TRBJ2-7 gives the full variable domain: DTGVSQNPRHKITKRGQNVTFRCDPISEHNRLYWYRQTLGQGPEFLTYFQNEAQLEKSRLLSDRFSAERPKGSFSTLEIQRTEQGDSAMYLCASSLTGQGDYEQYFGPGTRLTVT.